This T cell receptor (beta chain) appears in the sequencing data of a study of cytomegalovirus exposure and HLA in healthy donors. Study information: A later analysis reported the 120 or so validation repertoires used the same platform as the roughly 700 first-cohort repertoires. General observations from the study: Per published reports, the classifier diagnosed cytomegalovirus status with high specificity and sensitivity. The authors listed about 170 TCR beta chains as cytomegalovirus-associated. In the 95 to 150 validation repertoires, 94% of cluster scores exceeded 0, per a later analysis.

Germline CDR1 MNHEY, CDR2 SMNVEV (reference sequence). CDR3 length: 15 residues. Losses at the gene ends were 3 bases for V and 8 bases for J; bases not matched to a gene: 9. About this clone: Its matching antigen is unknown.

Data came from immunoSEQ multiplex PCR; TCRdb stores just in-frame clones and leaves some out. The sample shows around 300,000 clones, around nine tenths of them seen only once. The source of this sequence is a young woman in good health and CMV-seronegative. The specimen was PBMCs. V and J are TRBV27 and TRBJ2-1; 8 bases are shared with TRBD2. CDR3 nucleotides: TGTGCCAGCAGTTTCTTCCTCGGGAGGGCCGATGAGCAGTTCTTC. This encodes CASSFFLGRADEQFF.